These T cell receptor beta chains were read from a single sample in a study of long-term antiretroviral therapy in people with HIV. The repertoire was sequenced with immunoSEQ multiplex PCR; TCRdb's copy has only in-frame clones and lacks some. The sample lists 20,000 to 25,000 clones; more than 65% were seen once. The sequences come from unsorted PBMCs, collected 0.1 years before starting antiretroviral therapy. These receptors all stem from a man aged 18 to 30 with HIV. The CDR3 runs from the conserved cysteine through the conserved F or W. A D gene is named only where the DNA matches it firmly. Some rows have no size entry. The others give once, few or many, or a class for an expanded clone.

V	D	size	J	DNA	CDR3
TRBV5-5	.	.	TRBJ1-1	TGTGCCAGCAGCTTGGGTTCGAACACTGAAGCTTTCTTT	CASSLGSNTEAFF
TRBV28	.	once	TRBJ1-2	TGTGCCAGCAGCCTAGCGGCTGTTCATGGCTACACCTTC	CASSLAAVHGYTF
TRBV11-2	TRBD2	.	TRBJ2-2	TGTGCCAGCAGCTTAGACTCGATCAGCGGGAGACGGACCGGGGAGCTGTTTTTT	CASSLDSISGRRTGELFF
TRBV5-1	.	.	TRBJ2-3	TGCGCCAGCAGCCCGAGCACCAGCACAGATACGCAGTATTTT	CASSPSTSTDTQYF
TRBV27	TRBD2	.	TRBJ2-7	TGTGCCAGCAGTTCTAGCGGGAGGGCCGGGGGGTACGAGCAGTACTTC	CASSSSGRAGGYEQYF
TRBV28	.	.	TRBJ2-3	TGTGCCAGCAGTGAGGGGGGAGGGACGTATTTT	CASSEGGGTYF
TRBV5-4	TRBD1	once	TRBJ1-2	TGTGCCAGCAGCTTGGGGGGGACAGCGGGTTTATATGGCTACACCTTC	CASSLGGTAGLYGYTF
TRBV28	.	few	TRBJ1-1	TGTGCCAGCAGTCCGTACTCCGGGACCTTGAACACTGAAGCTTTCTTT	CASSPYSGTLNTEAFF
TRBV11-3	.	.	TRBJ2-3	TGTGCCAGCAGCTTCCGGGTCGGGAGCACAGATACGCAGTATTTT	CASSFRVGSTDTQYF
TRBV6-6	.	.	TRBJ1-1	TGTGCCAGCAGTTACTCAACTCAGTTGCTGAACACTGAAGCTTTCTTT	CASSYSTQLLNTEAFF
TRBV18	TRBD1	.	TRBJ2-7	TGTGCCAGCTCACCGACAAAGGGACAGTTTTCCTACGAGCAGTACTTC	CASSPTKGQFSYEQYF
TRBV30	TRBD2	.	TRBJ2-1	TGTGCCTGGAGTGTACCCAGGGGAGGACTAGCGGAGCAGTTCTTC	CAWSVPRGGLAEQFF
TRBV28	TRBD1	.	TRBJ1-5	TGTGCCAGCAGTGACCCAGGGGGCGGAAGCAATCAGCCCCAGCATTTT	CASSDPGGGSNQPQHF
TRBV7-6	.	.	TRBJ2-2	TGTGCCAGCAGCTTAGCCCCCGGGGAGCTGTTTTTT	CASSLAPGELFF
TRBV14	.	few	TRBJ2-3	TGTGCCAGCAGCCAAGTTTATACGCAGTATTTT	CASSQVYTQYF
TRBV28	TRBD2	few	TRBJ2-2	TGTGCCAGCAGTGAGCTAGCGGGAGTGTCCGGGGAGCTGTTTTTT	CASSELAGVSGELFF
TRBV7-9	.	.	TRBJ1-2	TGTGCCAGCAGCTTAGATTCCGGCGGGGGCTACACCTTC	CASSLDSGGGYTF
TRBV10-2	.	.	TRBJ1-1	TGCGCCAGCAGTGGCTACAGAGGGGACACTGAAGCTTTCTTT	CASSGYRGDTEAFF
TRBV30	TRBD1	.	TRBJ1-1	TGTGCCTGGAGTGCGGGACAGATAGCTTTCTTT	CAWSAGQIAFF
TRBV30	.	.	TRBJ1-2	TGTGCCTGGAGTATAACCGGCATTGGGGGCTACACCTTC	CAWSITGIGGYTF
TRBV5-1	.	.	TRBJ1-3	TGCGCCAGCAGACGGGACAACGACTCTGGAAACACCATATATTTT	CASRRDNDSGNTIYF
TRBV5-1	.	.	TRBJ2-6	TGCGCCAGCAGCTTGCGCTCTGGGGCCAACGTCCTGACTTTC	CASSLRSGANVLTF
TRBV30	TRBD2	.	TRBJ2-3	TGTGCCTGGAGTGTTACTAGCGGGAGTCGAGATACGCAGTATTTT	CAWSVTSGSRDTQYF
TRBV19	.	.	TRBJ2-6	TGTGCCAGTAGTAGAGGGCAGGGCTCTGGGGCCAACGTCCTGACTTTC	CASSRGQGSGANVLTF
TRBV11-3	TRBD1	.	TRBJ2-1	TGTGCCAGCAGCTTAGGTGGGACAGGGTTGTTGAATGAGCAGTTCTTC	CASSLGGTGLLNEQFF
TRBV7-2	TRBD2	.	TRBJ2-2	TGTGCCAGCAGCCCCAGACTAGCGGAAACCACCGGGGAGCTGTTTTTT	CASSPRLAETTGELFF
TRBV28	TRBD2	.	TRBJ2-1	TGTGCCAGCAGTTTGGCTAGCGGGGACAATGAGCAGTTCTTC	CASSLASGDNEQFF
TRBV13	.	.	TRBJ2-7	TGTGCCAGCAGCTTAGGTCTTTCGAGGGAGCAGTACTTC	CASSLGLSREQYF
TRBV9	.	few	TRBJ2-3	TGTGCCAGCAGCTTCTCCGGGGGTACAGATACGCAGTATTTT	CASSFSGGTDTQYF
TRBV13	.	.	TRBJ2-1	TGTGCCAGCAGCCTCCATCTCAGGGGTGGTGTCGACAATGAGCAGTTCTTC	CASSLHLRGGVDNEQFF
TRBV30	TRBD1	.	TRBJ1-5	TGTGCCTGGAGTGTACAGGGGACGGGGAGCAATCAGCCCCAGCATTTT	CAWSVQGTGSNQPQHF
TRBV6-1	TRBD2	.	TRBJ2-1	TGTGCCAGCAGTGAAAGCGGGGGGCGGAATGAGCAGTTCTTC	CASSESGGRNEQFF
TRBV7-3	.	.	TRBJ2-3	TGTGCCAGCAGCTTAACCCTGGCCTCCACAGATACGCAGTATTTT	CASSLTLASTDTQYF
TRBV2	.	.	TRBJ1-2	TGTGCCAGCAGTGAATCAGGGGAGGGCGGCTACACCTTC	CASSESGEGGYTF
TRBV5-6	.	.	TRBJ2-1	TGTGCCAGCACAACCTACAATGAGCAGTTCTTC	CASTTYNEQFF
TRBV6-6	.	.	TRBJ2-1	TGTGCCAGCAGGGCAAACAATGAGCAGTTCTTC	CASRANNEQFF
TRBV5-1	TRBD2	.	TRBJ2-2	TGCGCCAGCAGCTTGGTACTAGCGGACGGGGAGCTGTTTTTT	CASSLVLADGELFF
TRBV7-2	TRBD2	few	TRBJ2-7	TGTGCCAGCAGCACTGGACTAGCGGGCTCCTACGAGCAGTACTTC	CASSTGLAGSYEQYF
TRBV6-1	.	.	TRBJ2-5	TGTGCCAGCAGTGAAACTAGCGGACAGGGAGCAGAGACCCAGTACTTC	CASSETSGQGAETQYF
TRBV19	TRBD1	.	TRBJ2-2	TGTGCCAGTACCGACAGTGGACAGGGGGTATACTACGAAAACACCGGGGAGCTGTTTTTT	CASTDSGQGVYYENTGELFF
TRBV9	.	.	TRBJ2-5	TGTGCCAGCAGCGTAGACGTCCAAGAGACCCAGTACTTC	CASSVDVQETQYF
TRBV28	TRBD2	.	TRBJ2-1	TGTGCCAGCAGTTACGGGAGGAATGAGCAGTTCTTC	CASSYGRNEQFF
TRBV11-3	.	.	TRBJ2-1	TGTGCCAGCAGCTTAGAGGGCAATGAGCAGTTCTTC	CASSLEGNEQFF
TRBV9	TRBD2	.	TRBJ2-1	TGTGCCAGCAGCGCGTTAGCGGGAGTAGGCAATGAGCAGTTCTTC	CASSALAGVGNEQFF
TRBV5-4	.	few	TRBJ2-7	TGTGCCAGCAGCTTGGGACAGGGAGGCAGCAACGAGCAGTACTTC	CASSLGQGGSNEQYF
TRBV4-2	.	.	TRBJ2-1	TGTGCCAGCAGGCCCGGCCTAGCGCCTTCCTACAATGAGCAGTTCTTC	CASRPGLAPSYNEQFF
TRBV11-2	.	.	TRBJ2-5	TGTGCCAGCAGCTTGTATGAGAGCCACCAAGAGACCCAGTACTTC	CASSLYESHQETQYF
TRBV10-3	TRBD2	once	TRBJ2-5	TGTGCCATCAGTGAGGGGCTAGCGGGGTACCAAGAGACCCAGTACTTC	CAISEGLAGYQETQYF
TRBV6-6	.	.	TRBJ1-2	TGTGCCAGCAGTTACTCGATGGACTACACCTTC	CASSYSMDYTF
TRBV9	.	.	TRBJ1-5	TGTGCCAGCAGCGTAGGGCCTACTCGCAATCAGCCCCAGCATTTT	CASSVGPTRNQPQHF
TRBV10-2	.	.	TRBJ2-7	TGCGCCAGCAGTACGTGGGGGGAGTCCTCACAGCAGTACTTC	CASSTWGESSQQYF